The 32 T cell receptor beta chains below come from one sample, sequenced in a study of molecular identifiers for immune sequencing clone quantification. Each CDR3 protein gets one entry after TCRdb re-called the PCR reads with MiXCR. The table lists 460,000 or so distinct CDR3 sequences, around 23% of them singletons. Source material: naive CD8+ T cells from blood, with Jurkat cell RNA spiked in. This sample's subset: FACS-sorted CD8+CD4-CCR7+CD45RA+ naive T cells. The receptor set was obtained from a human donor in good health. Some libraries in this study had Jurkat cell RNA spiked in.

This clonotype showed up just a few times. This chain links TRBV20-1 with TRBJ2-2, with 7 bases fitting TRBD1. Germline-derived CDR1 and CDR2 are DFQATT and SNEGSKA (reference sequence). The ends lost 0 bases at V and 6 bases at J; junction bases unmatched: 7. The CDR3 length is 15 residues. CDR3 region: CSARDDRVAAGELFF. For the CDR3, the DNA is TGCAGTGCTAGAGATGACAGGGTGGCGGCCGGGGAGCTGTTTTTT.

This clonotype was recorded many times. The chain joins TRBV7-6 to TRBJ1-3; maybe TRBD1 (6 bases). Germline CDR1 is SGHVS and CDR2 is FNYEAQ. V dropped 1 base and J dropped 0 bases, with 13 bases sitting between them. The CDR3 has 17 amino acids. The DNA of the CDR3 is TGTGCCAGCAGCTTAGAGGTGGCGGACAGCTCTGGAAACACCATATATTTT. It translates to CASSLEVADSSGNTIYF.

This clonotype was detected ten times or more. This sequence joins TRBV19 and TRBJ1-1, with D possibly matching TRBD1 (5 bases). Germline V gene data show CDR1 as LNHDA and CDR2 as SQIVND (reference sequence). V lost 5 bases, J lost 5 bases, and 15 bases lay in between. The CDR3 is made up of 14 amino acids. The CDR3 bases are TGTGCCAGTAGTTACTATGACGGGGCGACTGAAGCTTTCTTT. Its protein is CASSYYDGATEAFF.

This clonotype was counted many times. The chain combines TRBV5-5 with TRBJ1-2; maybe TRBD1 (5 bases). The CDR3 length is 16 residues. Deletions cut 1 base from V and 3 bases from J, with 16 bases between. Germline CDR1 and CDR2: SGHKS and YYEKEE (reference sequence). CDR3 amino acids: CASSLSLTAFYYGYTF. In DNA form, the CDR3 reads TGTGCCAGCAGCTTGAGTTTGACAGCTTTTTACTATGGCTACACCTTC.

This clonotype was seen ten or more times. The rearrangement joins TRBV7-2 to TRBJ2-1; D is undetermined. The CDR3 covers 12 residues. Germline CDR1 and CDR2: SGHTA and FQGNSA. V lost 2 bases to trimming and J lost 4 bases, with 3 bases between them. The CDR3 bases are TGTGCCAGCAGCTTATCGTACAATGAGCAGTTCTTC. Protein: CASSLSYNEQFF.

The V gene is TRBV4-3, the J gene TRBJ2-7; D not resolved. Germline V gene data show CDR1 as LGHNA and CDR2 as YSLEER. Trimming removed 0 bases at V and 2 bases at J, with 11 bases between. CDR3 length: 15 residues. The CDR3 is CASSQDRNVAYEQYF. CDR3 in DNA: TGCGCCAGCAGCCAAGATCGGAACGTAGCCTACGAGCAGTACTTC.

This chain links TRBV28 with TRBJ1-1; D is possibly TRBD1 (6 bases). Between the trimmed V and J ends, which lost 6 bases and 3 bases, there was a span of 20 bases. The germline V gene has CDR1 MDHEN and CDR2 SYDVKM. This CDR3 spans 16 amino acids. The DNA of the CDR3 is TGTGCCAGCAGAGAGACCGGGGGCCCATGGGACACTGAAGCTTTCTTT. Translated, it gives CASRETGGPWDTEAFF.

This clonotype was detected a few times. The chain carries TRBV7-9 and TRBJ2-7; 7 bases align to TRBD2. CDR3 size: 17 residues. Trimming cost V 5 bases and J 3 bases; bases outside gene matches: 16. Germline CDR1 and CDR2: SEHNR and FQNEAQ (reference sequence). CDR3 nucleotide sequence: TGTGCCAGCAGCCCTCGCCCGGGGACTATAAAAAACTACGAGCAGTACTTC. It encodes CASSPRPGTIKNYEQYF.

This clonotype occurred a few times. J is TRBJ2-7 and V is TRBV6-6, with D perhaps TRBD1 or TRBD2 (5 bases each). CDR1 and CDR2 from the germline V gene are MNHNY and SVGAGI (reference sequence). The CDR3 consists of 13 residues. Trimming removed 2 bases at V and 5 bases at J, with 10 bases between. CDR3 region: CASSYGGRHEQYF. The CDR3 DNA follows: TGTGCCAGCAGTTACGGGGGACGCCACGAGCAGTACTTC.

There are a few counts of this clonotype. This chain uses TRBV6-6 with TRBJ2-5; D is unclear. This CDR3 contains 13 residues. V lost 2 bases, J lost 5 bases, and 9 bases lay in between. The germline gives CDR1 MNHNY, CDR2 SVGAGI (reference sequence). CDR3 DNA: TGTGCCAGCAGTTACCCCGGCCTTGAGACCCAGTACTTC. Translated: CASSYPGLETQYF.

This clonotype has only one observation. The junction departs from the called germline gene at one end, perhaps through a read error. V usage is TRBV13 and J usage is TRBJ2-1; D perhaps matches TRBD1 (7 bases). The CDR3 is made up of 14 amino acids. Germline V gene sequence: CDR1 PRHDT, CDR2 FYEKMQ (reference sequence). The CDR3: CASSLDVDQGGQIF. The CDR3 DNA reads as TGTGCCAGCAGCTTAGATGTCGACCAGGGGGGTCAGATCTTC.

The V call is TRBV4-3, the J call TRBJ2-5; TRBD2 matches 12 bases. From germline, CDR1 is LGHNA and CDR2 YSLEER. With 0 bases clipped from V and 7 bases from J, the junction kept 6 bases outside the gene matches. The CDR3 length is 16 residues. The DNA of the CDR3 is TGCGCCAGCAGCCAAGATAAGACTAGCGGGAGTACGACCCAGTACTTC. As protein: CASSQDKTSGSTTQYF.

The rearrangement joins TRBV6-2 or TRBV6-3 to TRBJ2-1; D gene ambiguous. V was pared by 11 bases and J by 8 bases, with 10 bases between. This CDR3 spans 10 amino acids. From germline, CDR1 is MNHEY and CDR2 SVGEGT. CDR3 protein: CACGWDEQFF. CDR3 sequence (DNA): TGTGCCTGCGGCTGGGATGAGCAGTTCTTC.

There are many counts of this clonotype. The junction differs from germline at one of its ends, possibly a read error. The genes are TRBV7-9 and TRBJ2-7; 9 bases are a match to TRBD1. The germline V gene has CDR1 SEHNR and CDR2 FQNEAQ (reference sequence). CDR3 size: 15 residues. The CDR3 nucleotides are TGCGCCAGCAGCCTGGGACAGGGAGTCGTGTACGAGCAGTACTTC. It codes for CASSLGQGVVYEQYF.

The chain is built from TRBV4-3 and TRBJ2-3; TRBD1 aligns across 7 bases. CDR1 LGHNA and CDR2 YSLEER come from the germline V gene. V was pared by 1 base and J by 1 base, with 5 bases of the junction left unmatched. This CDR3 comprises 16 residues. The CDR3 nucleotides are TGCGCCAGCAGCCAAGGAGGGGGCCCTGGCACAGATACGCAGTATTTT. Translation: CASSQGGGPGTDTQYF.

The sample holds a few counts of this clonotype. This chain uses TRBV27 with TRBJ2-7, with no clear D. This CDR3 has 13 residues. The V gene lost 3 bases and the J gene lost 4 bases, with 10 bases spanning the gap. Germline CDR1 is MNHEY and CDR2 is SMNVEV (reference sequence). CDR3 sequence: CASSFRDQYEQYF. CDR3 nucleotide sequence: TGTGCCAGCAGTTTTAGGGATCAGTACGAGCAGTACTTC.

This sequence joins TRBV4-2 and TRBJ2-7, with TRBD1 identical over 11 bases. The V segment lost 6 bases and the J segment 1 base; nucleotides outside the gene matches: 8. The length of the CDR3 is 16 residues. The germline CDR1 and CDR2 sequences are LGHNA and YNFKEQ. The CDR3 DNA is TGTGCCAGCAGTCCGGCGGGACAGGGGGAATCCTACGAGCAGTACTTC. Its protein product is CASSPAGQGESYEQYF.

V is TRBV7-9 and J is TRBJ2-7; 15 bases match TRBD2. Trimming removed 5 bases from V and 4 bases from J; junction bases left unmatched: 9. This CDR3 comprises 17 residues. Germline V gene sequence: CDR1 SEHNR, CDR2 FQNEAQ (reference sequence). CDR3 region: CASSGGTSGRSGYEQYF. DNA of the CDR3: TGTGCCAGCAGCGGCGGGACTAGCGGGAGGTCGGGATACGAGCAGTACTTC.

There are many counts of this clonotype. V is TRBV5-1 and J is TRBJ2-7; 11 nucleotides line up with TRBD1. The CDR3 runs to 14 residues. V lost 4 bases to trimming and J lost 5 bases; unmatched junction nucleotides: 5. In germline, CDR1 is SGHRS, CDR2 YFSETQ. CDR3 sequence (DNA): TGCGCCAGCAGCGCCGGACAGGGGGCGGACGAGCAGTACTTC. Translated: CASSAGQGADEQYF.

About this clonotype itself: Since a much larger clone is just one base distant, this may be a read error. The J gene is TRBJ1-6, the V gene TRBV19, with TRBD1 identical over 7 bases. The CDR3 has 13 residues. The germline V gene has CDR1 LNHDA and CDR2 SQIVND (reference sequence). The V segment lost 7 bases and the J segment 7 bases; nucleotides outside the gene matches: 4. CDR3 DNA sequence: TGTGCCAGTAACCGGGACAGAAATTCACCCCTCCACTTT. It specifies CASNRDRNSPLHF.

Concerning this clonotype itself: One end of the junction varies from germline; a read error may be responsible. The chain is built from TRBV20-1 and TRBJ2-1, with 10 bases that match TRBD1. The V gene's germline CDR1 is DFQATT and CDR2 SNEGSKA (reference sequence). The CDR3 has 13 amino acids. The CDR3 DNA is TGCAGTGCTATACCGGGACAGGGGAATGCGCAGTTCTTC. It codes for CSAIPGQGNAQFF.

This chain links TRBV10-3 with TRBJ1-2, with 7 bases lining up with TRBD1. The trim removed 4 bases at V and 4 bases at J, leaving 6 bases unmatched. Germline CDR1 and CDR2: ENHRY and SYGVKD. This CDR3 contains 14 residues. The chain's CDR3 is CAISGEGGGYGYTF. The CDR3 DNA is TGTGCCATCAGTGGTGAAGGGGGCGGCTATGGCTACACCTTC.

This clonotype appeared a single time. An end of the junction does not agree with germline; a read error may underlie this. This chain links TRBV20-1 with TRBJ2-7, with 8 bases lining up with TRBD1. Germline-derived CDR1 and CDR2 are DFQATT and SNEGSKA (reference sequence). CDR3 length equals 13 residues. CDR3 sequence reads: CSAGGQGVYVQYF. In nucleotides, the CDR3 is TGCAGTGCCGGAGGACAGGGAGTCTACGTGCAGTACTTC.

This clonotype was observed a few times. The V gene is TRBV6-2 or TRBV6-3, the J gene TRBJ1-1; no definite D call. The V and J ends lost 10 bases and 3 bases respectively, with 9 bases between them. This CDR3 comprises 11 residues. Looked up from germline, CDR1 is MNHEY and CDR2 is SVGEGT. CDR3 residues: CATNRDTEAFF. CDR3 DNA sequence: TGTGCCACAAATCGGGACACTGAAGCTTTCTTT.

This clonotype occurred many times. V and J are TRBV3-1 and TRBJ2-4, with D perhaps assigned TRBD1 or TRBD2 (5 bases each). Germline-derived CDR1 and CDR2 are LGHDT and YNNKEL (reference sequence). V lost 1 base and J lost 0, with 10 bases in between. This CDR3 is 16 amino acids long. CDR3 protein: CASSQVSGRAKNIQYF. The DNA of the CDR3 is TGTGCCAGCAGCCAAGTATCGGGACGAGCCAAAAACATTCAGTACTTC.

For the CDR3, the DNA is TGTGCCAGCAGCTTAGTCGGGGGGCAGGGAAACACTGAAGCTTTCTTT. Its protein product is CASSLVGGQGNTEAFF. The genes are TRBV11-2 and TRBJ1-1; D may be TRBD1 (6 bases). The germline gives CDR1 SGHAT, CDR2 FQNNGV. Trimming took 1 base from V and 2 from J, leaving 14 bases between them. The CDR3 has 16 amino acids.

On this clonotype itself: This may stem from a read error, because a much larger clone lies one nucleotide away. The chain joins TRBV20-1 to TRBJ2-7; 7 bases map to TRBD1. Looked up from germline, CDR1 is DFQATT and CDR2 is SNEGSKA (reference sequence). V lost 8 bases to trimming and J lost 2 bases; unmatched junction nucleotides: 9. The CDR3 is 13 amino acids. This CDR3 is CSTTRTGPYEQYF. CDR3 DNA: TGCAGTACTACCAGGACAGGCCCCTACGAGCAGTACTTC.

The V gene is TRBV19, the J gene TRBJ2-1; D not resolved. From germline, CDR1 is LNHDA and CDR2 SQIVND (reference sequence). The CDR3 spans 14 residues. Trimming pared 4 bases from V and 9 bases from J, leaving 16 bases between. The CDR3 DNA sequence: TGTGCCAGTAGTAGAGGTGGTGTGTTTGGTGAGCAGTTCTTC. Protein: CASSRGGVFGEQFF.

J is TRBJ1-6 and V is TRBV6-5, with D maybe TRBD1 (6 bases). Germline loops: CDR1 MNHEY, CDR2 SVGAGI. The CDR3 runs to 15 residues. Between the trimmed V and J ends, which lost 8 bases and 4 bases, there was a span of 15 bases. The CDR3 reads CASGPRTAYNSPLHF. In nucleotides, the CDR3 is TGTGCCAGCGGTCCCCGGACAGCGTATAATTCACCCCTCCACTTT.

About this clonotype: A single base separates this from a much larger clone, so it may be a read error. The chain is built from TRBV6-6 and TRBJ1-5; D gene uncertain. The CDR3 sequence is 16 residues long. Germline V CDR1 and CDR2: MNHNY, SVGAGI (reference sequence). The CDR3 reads CAGSYTRLGSNQPQHF. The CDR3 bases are TGTGCCGGCAGTTACACCCGACTGGGGAGCAATCAGCCCCAGCATTTT.

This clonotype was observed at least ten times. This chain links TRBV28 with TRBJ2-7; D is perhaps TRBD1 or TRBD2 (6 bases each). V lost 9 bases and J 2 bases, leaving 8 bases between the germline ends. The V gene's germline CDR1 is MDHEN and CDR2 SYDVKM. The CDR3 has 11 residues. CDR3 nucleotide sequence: TGTGCCAGTGGGGGGCCCTACGAGCAGTACTTC. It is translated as CASGGPYEQYF.

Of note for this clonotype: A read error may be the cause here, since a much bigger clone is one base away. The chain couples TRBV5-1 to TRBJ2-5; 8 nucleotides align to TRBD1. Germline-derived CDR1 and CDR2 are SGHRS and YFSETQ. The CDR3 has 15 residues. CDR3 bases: TGCGCCAGCAGCTCGTTACAGGGGGACCAAGAGCCCCAGTACTTC. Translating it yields CASSSLQGDQEPQYF.